This paragraph covers one T cell receptor (beta chain) sequence. Its target antigen remains unknown. No qualities accompany the bases; no much larger clone lies one base away. The sample comes from a study of blood T cell repertoires in COVID-19 (dated by TCRdb to the early 2020s). About the full investigation: The collaborator samples originated in the United States, Italy and Spain and spanned the acute and convalescent phases of COVID-19. Subjects who had been exposed to COVID-19, were actively infected with it, or had recovered from it provided the deeply sampled blood TCRbeta repertoires that made up the dataset. HLA class I and class II types, where available, came from metadata supplied by the sample provider rather than from assay-based typing. The material from the prospective study consisted of cDNA or gDNA derived from T cells, B-cell-depleted T cells, or PBMCs. The repertoires were released in a freely available public database intended as a resource for research on the immune response to SARS-CoV-2. The samples were drawn from the first 160 participants of the ongoing ImmuneRACE study and from 950 to 1,500 subjects provided by 6 global collaborators. Nearly every sample came with metadata listing a de-identified subject ID, COVID-19 status, age in years and sex.

TCRbeta CDR3 regions were amplified from genomic DNA using the immunoSEQ Assay, a bias-controlled multiplex PCR. The original methods were these. Within the assay, amplification of reference gene primers was used to estimate how many nucleated cells each sample contained. To quantify the absolute abundance of each unique TCRbeta CDR3 rearrangement, sequence reads were collapsed and filtered. Productive Simpson clonality was computed per sample as the square root of Simpson's diversity index over productive rearrangements. As stored in TCRdb, this immuneACCESS dataset retains in-frame rearrangements with V and J assigned. A fraction of the clones does not appear; measured against another copy, unresolved V genes explain less than half of the discrepancy, and the remainder lacks a known reason. Clone size and V and J calls were adopted from that table, with D and trimming inferred from the DNA. Within this sample are 200,000 to 300,000 clones, with around 88% of them counted one time only. The top ten clonotypes cover 2.5% of the sample.

Enrolling through a virtual design, the prospective study's participants ranged in age from roughly 18 to 95 years and lived across approximately 25 United States geographic areas. In the prospective study, cohorts were assigned on the basis of participant-reported clinical history obtained from a screening survey and a study questionnaire. Each participant in the prospective study had whole blood, serum and a nasopharyngeal or oropharyngeal swab collected by mobile phlebotomists. Additional blood draws and questionnaires over an approximately two-month period could optionally be provided by prospective study participants. Before DNA extraction, blood samples from the prospective study were shipped at room temperature or frozen. The CDR3 goes from the cysteine to the phenylalanine over 19 residues. Solely the CDR3 DNA is kept, with 57 bases framed from the first base. Paper-wide results and their limitations: The amount of clinical and demographic metadata varied by source and participant and was provided uncurated.

The sequence came from a woman aged 40 to 55 with acute COVID-19. Sequenced input: PBMCs or T cells enriched from blood (not recorded which). The rearranged chain carries TRBV21-1 and TRBJ2-2; the table's D gene call, TRBD2, was not cross checked with the DNA. TRBV21-1 is reported as a pseudogene. The CDR3 protein sequence reads: CASSKAPLAGGPWTGELFF. The DNA sequence is given as TGTGCCAGCAGCAAAGCTCCTCTAGCGGGGGGGCCGTGGACCGGGGAGCTGTTTTTT.